This TCR beta chain was obtained from a study of cytomegalovirus exposure and HLA in healthy donors. Study-wide findings and caveats: The study designated about 180 TCR beta chains cytomegalovirus-associated. Clusters of TCRs from the first cohort tended to co-occur in the 120 or so validation repertoires (as a later analysis found).

This table comes from immunoSEQ multiplex PCR, and its TCRdb copy is limited to in-frame clones, with some not included. Among about 120,000 clones listed, approximately 89% were seen once. As concerns this clone: Its antigen is undetermined.

Trimming took 7 bases from V and 0 from J; bases not matched to a gene: 3. In germline, CDR1 is SNHLY, CDR2 FYNNEI. CDR3 length: 14 residues. This sequence joins TRBV2 and TRBJ1-1, with 9 nucleotides matching TRBD1. This clonotype was obtained from a man between 18 and 35 years old in good health and CMV-seronegative. The sample consisted of PBMCs. The CDR3 DNA follows: TGTGCCAGCACCGGACAGGGGATGAACACTGAAGCTTTCTTT. It encodes CASTGQGMNTEAFF.